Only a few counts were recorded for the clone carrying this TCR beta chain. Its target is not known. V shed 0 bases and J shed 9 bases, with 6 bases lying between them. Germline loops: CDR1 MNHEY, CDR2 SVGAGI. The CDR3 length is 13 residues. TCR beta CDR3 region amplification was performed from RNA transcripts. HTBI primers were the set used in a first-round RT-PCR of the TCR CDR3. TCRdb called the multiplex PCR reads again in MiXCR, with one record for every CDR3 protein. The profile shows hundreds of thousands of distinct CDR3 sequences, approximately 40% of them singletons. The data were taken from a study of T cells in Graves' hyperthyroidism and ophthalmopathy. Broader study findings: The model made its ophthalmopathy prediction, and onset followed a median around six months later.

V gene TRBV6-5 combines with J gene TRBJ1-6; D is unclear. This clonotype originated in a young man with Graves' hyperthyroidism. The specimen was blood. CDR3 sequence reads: CASSYSLLSPLHF. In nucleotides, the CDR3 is TGTGCCAGCAGTTACTCGTTACTTTCACCCCTCCACTTT.